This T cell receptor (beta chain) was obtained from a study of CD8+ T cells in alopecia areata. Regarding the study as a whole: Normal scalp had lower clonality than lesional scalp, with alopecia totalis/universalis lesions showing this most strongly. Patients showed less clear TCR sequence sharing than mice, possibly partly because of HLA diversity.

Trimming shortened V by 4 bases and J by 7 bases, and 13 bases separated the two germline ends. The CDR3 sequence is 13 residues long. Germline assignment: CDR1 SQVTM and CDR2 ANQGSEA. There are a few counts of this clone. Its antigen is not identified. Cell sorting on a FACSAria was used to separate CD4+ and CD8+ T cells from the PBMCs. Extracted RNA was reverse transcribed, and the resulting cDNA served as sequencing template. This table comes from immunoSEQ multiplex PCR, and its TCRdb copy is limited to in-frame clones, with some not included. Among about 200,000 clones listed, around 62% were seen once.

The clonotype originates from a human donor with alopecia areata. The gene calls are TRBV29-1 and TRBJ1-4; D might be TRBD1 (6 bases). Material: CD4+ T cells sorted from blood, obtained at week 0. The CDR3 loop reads CSVVGGPIEKLFF. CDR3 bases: TGCAGCGTTGTTGGGGGGCCCATTGAAAAACTGTTTTTT.